The following is a T cell receptor (beta chain) sequence with its context. Its target is unknown. A second PCR of 7 to 11 cycles used a sample-barcoded 5' primer and a J-beta primer mix. The study obtained at least 3 million CDR3-containing paired-end reads from every sample. TCRdb used MiXCR to reprocess the 5' RACE reads, holding one entry per CDR3 protein. Of about 620,000 distinct CDR3 sequences in the sample, under 65% are singletons; the top ten hold approximately 13%. The entry originates in a study of blood T cells in healthy people across ages. Study-wide points: Naive and antigen-experienced cells were not separated, limiting conclusive comparison. Unknown CMV status may confound age-related changes in expanded clones.

V lost 4 bases to trimming and J lost 6 bases, with 18 bases between them. Per the germline V gene, CDR1 is SGHNT and CDR2 is YYREEE (reference sequence). The CDR3 is made up of 15 amino acids. The origin of this receptor is a woman older than 75 in good health. Material: blood. V and J are TRBV5-4 and TRBJ2-3; D is possibly TRBD2 (5 bases). This CDR3 is CASSPSMGVSDTQYF. The CDR3 bases are TGTGCCAGCAGCCCATCAATGGGAGTTTCGGATACGCAGTATTTT. The full variable domain, completed using reference TRBV5-4 and TRBJ2-3, is ETGVTQSPTHLIKTRGQQVTLRCSSQSGHNTVSWYQQALGQGPQFIFQYYREEENGRGNFPPRFSGLQFPNYSSELNVNALELDDSALYLCASSPSMGVSDTQYFGPGTRLTVL.